This T cell receptor beta chain was sequenced for a study of CD8 T cells in ankylosing spondylitis. Study outcomes and limitations: Earlier literature documents some of the motif variants in reactive arthritis synovial fluid and blood. Reportedly, matched ankylosing spondylitis synovial fluid was significantly enriched for disease-linked clones.

Quantitative 5'-RACE was performed with molecular barcodes, and it yielded the TCR beta libraries. Using its own MiXCR run on the 5' RACE reads, TCRdb lists one record per CDR3 protein. The sample yields approximately 190,000 distinct CDR3 sequences, roughly 13% seen once. This clonotype was seen a few times. Its antigen is unknown. Source material: blood, either unsorted or a sorted T cell fraction (not recorded which). This receptor was obtained from a female donor with ankylosing spondylitis or in good health (not recorded which).

CDR3 sequence (DNA): TGTGCCAGCAGCTTGGTACGGGGGGCAGATACGCAGTATTTT. Encoded protein: CASSLVRGADTQYF. The V gene is TRBV7-2, the J gene TRBJ2-3; TRBD2 matches at 7 bases. Germline lookup yields CDR1 SGHTA and CDR2 FQGNSA. The ends lost 3 bases at V and 4 bases at J; junction bases unmatched: 4. The CDR3 contains 14 residues.